The 6 T cell receptor beta chains below come from one sample, sequenced in a study of blood T cell repertoires in COVID-19. Data came from immunoSEQ multiplex PCR; TCRdb stores just in-frame clones and leaves some out. The data show some 40,000 clones, around 82% seen once. The sample taken for sequencing was peripheral blood. Receptor source: a man aged 70-80 years with acute or convalescent COVID-19.

This clone has more than one count but fewer than ten. The chain is built from TRBV4-1 and TRBJ1-2; 11 bases are a match to TRBD1. This CDR3 is built from 16 residues. Germline loops: CDR1 MGHRA, CDR2 YSYEKL. The V and J ends lost 4 bases and 3 bases, in that order; junction bases with no gene match: 7. CDR3 amino acids: CASSPGQGARDYGYTF. The CDR3 DNA follows: TGCGCCAGCAGCCCAGGACAGGGGGCGCGTGACTATGGCTACACCTTC.

This chain uses TRBV11-2 with TRBJ2-1; 8 positions match TRBD2. The junction had 10 bases not matched to a gene; V was cut back by 5 bases and J by 7 bases. The CDR3 runs to 15 residues. Germline loops: CDR1 SGHAT, CDR2 FQNNGV. The CDR3 bases are TGTGCCAGCAGCGGAGGAGCGGGAGTCTATAATGAGCAGTTCTTC. Residues: CASSGGAGVYNEQFF.

V and J are TRBV29-1 and TRBJ2-2; the D gene is possibly TRBD2 (6 bases). Germline lookup yields CDR1 SQVTM and CDR2 ANQGSEA. V dropped 3 bases and J dropped 3 bases, with 11 bases sitting between them. The CDR3 consists of 14 residues. The chain's CDR3 is CSVDNTGDTGELFF. Written as DNA, the CDR3 is TGCAGCGTTGATAATACGGGGGACACCGGGGAGCTGTTTTTT.

V and J are TRBV27 and TRBJ2-2; tentative D call: TRBD1 (6 bases). V lost 4 bases to trimming and J lost 7 bases, with 13 bases between them. The CDR3 is 14 amino acids. From germline, CDR1 is MNHEY and CDR2 SMNVEV (reference sequence). The CDR3 region is CASSSTQGIGELFF. CDR3 sequence (DNA): TGTGCCAGCAGTTCCACACAGGGAATCGGGGAGCTGTTTTTT.

The chain couples TRBV6-6 to TRBJ1-2; D is unclear. V was shortened by 2 bases and J by 3 bases, with 7 bases between the two germline ends. Per the germline V gene, CDR1 is MNHNY and CDR2 is SVGAGI (reference sequence). The CDR3 is 13 amino acids. CDR3 nucleotides: TGTGCCAGCAGTTACGGTGCGGACTATGGCTACACCTTC. It codes for CASSYGADYGYTF.

V gene TRBV5-1 combines with J gene TRBJ1-1; D uncertain. Looked up from germline, CDR1 is SGHRS and CDR2 is YFSETQ. The CDR3 is 10 residues long. Trimming stripped 1 base from V and 10 bases from J, with 5 bases between. CDR3 in amino acids: CASSLIAAFF. The CDR3 nucleotides read TGCGCCAGCAGCTTGATAGCAGCTTTCTTT.